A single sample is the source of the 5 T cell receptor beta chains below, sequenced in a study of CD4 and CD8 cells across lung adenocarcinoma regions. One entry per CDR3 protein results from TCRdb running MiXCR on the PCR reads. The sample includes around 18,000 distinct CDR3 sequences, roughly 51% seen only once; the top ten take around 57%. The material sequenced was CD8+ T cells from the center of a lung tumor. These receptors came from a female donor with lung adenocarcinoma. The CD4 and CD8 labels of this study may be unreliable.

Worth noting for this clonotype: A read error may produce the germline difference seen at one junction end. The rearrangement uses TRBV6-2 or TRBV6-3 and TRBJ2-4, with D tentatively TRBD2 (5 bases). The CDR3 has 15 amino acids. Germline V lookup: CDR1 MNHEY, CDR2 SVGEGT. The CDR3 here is CASGSGMCAKNMQYF. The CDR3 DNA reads TGTGCCAGCGGTTCGGGGATGTGTGCCAAAAACATGCAGTACTTC.

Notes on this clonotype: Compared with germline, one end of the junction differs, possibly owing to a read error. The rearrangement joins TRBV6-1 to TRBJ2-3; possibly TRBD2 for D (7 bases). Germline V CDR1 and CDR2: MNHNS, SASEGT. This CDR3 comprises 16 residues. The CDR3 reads CASSPRGGSGTDTQYF. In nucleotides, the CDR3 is TGTGCCAGCAGTCCGAGGGGGGGGAGCGGCACAGATACTCAGTATTTT.

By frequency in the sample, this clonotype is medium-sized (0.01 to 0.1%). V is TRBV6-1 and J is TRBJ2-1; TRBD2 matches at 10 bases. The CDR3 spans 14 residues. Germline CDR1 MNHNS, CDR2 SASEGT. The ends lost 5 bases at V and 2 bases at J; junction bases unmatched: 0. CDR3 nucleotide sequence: TGTGCCAGCAGTAGCGGGGGGGCCTACAATGAGCAGTTCTTC. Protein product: CASSSGGAYNEQFF.

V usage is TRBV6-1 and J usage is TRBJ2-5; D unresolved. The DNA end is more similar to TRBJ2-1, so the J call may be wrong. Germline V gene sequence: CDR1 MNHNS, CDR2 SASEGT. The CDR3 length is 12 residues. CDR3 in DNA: TGTGCCAGCAGGGATCGGGACAATGAGCAGTTCTTC. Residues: CASRDRDNEQFF.

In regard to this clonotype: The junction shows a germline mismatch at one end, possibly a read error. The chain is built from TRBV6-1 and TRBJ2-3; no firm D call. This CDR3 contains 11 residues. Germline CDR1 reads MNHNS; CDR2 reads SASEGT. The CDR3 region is CGSSDPDTQYF. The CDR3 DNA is TGTGGCAGCAGTGACCCGGATACGCAGTACTTT.